This T cell receptor beta chain was sequenced in a study of cytomegalovirus exposure and HLA in healthy donors (TCRdb year 2017). Regarding the complete study: An earlier analysis of approximately 640 of the donors reported roughly 300 Gb of sequence data and 117 million unique TCR beta sequences from about 200 million T cells. Approximately 300 gigabases of sequencing data and 75 million to 85 million unique TCR sequences made up an early release that covered under 750 HLA-typed donors. Of the roughly 400 genotyped donors, approximately 80% fell in the genetic ancestry cluster associated with self-reported Caucasian donors. The study was designed to test whether signatures of past pathogen exposure could be identified by cataloging public T cell receptors. The T cell repertoires of 666 subjects were profiled by immunosequencing and related to cytomegalovirus serostatus. A separate validation cohort of over 95 different subjects was used in addition to the roughly 620-subject first cohort. To predict cytomegalovirus infection status, the study brought together high-throughput TCR immunosequencing, statistical association of individual TCRs with disease status, and machine learning. In a later analysis, previously published TCR beta repertoires from 550 to 750 donors were re-analyzed and high-resolution HLA genotyping was added so that TCR occurrence patterns could be studied. Rather than using new phenotypic data, the later analysis identified candidate immune exposures from TCR beta sequences and from how often those sequences occurred across donors. An earlier analysis of approximately 500 of the donors applied high-throughput TCR beta sequencing to assess whether each TCR beta V gene segment acted as functional or pseudogenic. Alongside the repertoire data, information on donor age, sex, ethnicity and CMV serostatus was compiled. A later genetic analysis used genome-wide SNP genotypes for about 65% of the 666 donors, treating that subset as a discovery cohort. Every discovery cohort repertoire had been produced on one sequencing platform. Both class I and class II loci were covered by HLA typing, at four-digit resolution. Typing coverage varied by locus: roughly 620-640 donors for A, B, C, DRB1 and DQB1; approximately 500 for DQA1; around 570 for DPA1; around 490 for DPB1. About five DR-DQ haplotypes were treated as single units for association and clustering because of strong linkage in the cohort. Across about 370 genotyped donors of the cohort, an average of approximately 240,000 unique TCR beta nucleotide sequences per donor were sequenced, and roughly a sixth of those sequences were non-productive.

Inclusive of the bounding cysteine and phenylalanine, the CDR3 is 14 residues long. Only the CDR3 part of the read is kept: 42 bases, read in frame from the first base. At the junction V is shortened by 1 base and J by 7 bases, with 13 bases in between. For CDR1 and CDR2, the germline V gene (reference sequence) lists GTSNPN and SVGIG. What the study reported, not specific to this receptor: A later analysis found that HLA-associated TCR beta chains were more clonally expanded and had lower generation probabilities than equally common non-associated chains. The classifier was reported to diagnose cytomegalovirus status with high specificity and sensitivity in both the original cohort and the validation cohort. The presence/absence analyses assumed that sequencing depth was roughly uniform across donors, and that assumption may not be true. The earlier analysis of 587 of the donors excluded over 15 rarely observed V segments, including chromosome 9 orphons, because counts were too low. A further reported finding was that TCR beta sequences accurately predicted the HLA-A and HLA-B alleles for most subjects in the first cohort. In a later analysis, TCR association rates were found to vary across HLA loci, with the most associated TCRs seen for DRB1 alleles and the fewest for HLA-C alleles. In a later analysis, some 17,000 TCR beta sequences were associated with specific HLA alleles at a false discovery rate of 0.05. A total of some 180 TCR beta chains were listed by the study as associated with cytomegalovirus. In vitro tests confirmed that a few of the cytomegalovirus-associated TCR beta chains recognize cytomegalovirus antigens. Assigning TCR associations to individual alleles was difficult when HLA alleles, especially DR and DQ, strongly co-occurred. The authors suggested that the approach could potentially be extended to other disease states and immunological phenotypes. While some public TCRs were present in many individuals, most TCR sequences turned up only very rarely across donors. In a later genetic analysis, fewer N-insertions in productive TCRs were reported among donors in an Asian-associated ancestry cluster than the roughly 670-donor mean. For the cohort, immune exposure information was limited to CMV serostatus. Correlated functional status among segregating V segments might reflect linkage disequilibrium, but an unknown experimental factor could not be ruled out. This cohort had only TCR beta chains sequenced, and the lack of alpha or paired-chain data limited which features could be detected. V-gene and J-gene trimming of TCR beta chains was associated with a missense DCLRE1C variant in a later genetic analysis, and the association was replicated in an independent cohort. In a later analysis, several top co-occurrence clusters were reported to appear linked to parvovirus B19, influenza, CMV and Epstein-Barr virus. Because some donors lacked HLA typing at each locus, the association tests relied only on the typed subset. In a later analysis, most CMV-associated TCR beta chains were found to appear HLA-restricted, with HLA associations seemingly driven largely by CMV exposure. Some IMGT-functional V segments, including TRBV6-2 and TRBV6-3, could not be distinguished by the 87-base-pair reads and were therefore excluded. Broadly in line with IMGT annotations, most TCR beta V segments showed up in productive rearrangements about 87% or about 30% of the time in an earlier analysis of 587 of the donors. A cluster of highly shared sequence variants was judged likely to be a technical artifact of the sequencing pipeline.

The library was made by the immunoSEQ multiplex PCR assay. For the multiplex PCR, a mixture combining 60 forward primers for TCR Vbeta segments and 13 reverse primers for TCR Jbeta segments was used. The CDR3 region of rearranged TCR beta genes was amplified from genomic DNA by a multiplex PCR assay. The Illumina HiSeq System was used to sequence the amplified TCR beta libraries as 87-base-pair reads. The authors' pipeline ran thus. A later analysis counted about 76 million unique TCR beta chains across the 500 to 850 repertoires, and around 9.9 million of these chains were shared by at least two donors. A nearest-neighbor algorithm error-corrected the raw reads and collapsed the reads into unique sequences, merging closely related sequences to remove PCR and sequencing errors. CDR3 sequences were aligned to IMGT reference sequences to assign V, D and J gene segments. For a sequence to be retained, at least a six-nucleotide match to both a V gene segment and a J gene segment was required. A rearrangement was called productive if the CDR3 had no stop codons and remained in frame with V and J, and every other rearrangement was called non-productive. CDR3 was defined by IMGT convention, running from the second conserved V-encoded cysteine to the conserved J-encoded phenylalanine. Sequences without an unambiguous match to a single V gene segment were excluded from the earlier analysis of approximately 560 of the donors. An earlier analysis of almost 600 of the donors classified V segments as functional when productive rearrangements were above 56.7% and as segregating when the standard deviation between donors was above 5%. To diagnose cytomegalovirus status from the catalog of TCR beta chain sequences, a statistical classification framework was built. V and J gene assignment, in a later analysis, came from comparing TCR nucleotide sequences with IMGT/GENE-DB human TR gene sequences. In a later analysis, CDR3 sequences and most-parsimonious VDJ recombination scenarios were assigned using the TCRdist pipeline. A later analysis defined each TCR beta chain by its CDR3 amino acid sequence plus V-gene family, and excluded reads lacking a unique V-gene family. As a way to deal with suspected cross-contamination and a sequencing artifact, a later analysis dropped roughly 620 nucleotide sequences that were highly shared and had low generation probability. For each public chain, a later analysis derived a clonal expansion index from normalized ranks of inferred template counts within each repertoire. In a later analysis, generation probabilities were computed using a VDJ recombination model fitted to out-of-frame rearrangements, and the results were checked against IGoR. In a later analysis, TCR-TCR, TCR-HLA and TCR-CMV co-occurrence was scored with hypergeometric tests, and a repertoire-size bias correction was applied to TCR pairs. A later analysis estimated false discovery rates by permuting HLA or CMV assignments 20 times. In a later analysis, co-occurring TCRs were grouped using DBSCAN, and TCRdist sequence similarity was added for clustering within HLA-allele-positive subsets. For co-occurrence clustering, repertoires with fewer than 30,000 or more than 120,000 public chains were excluded, along with four or five repertoires with anomalous nucleotide sharing. TCRdb stores this immuneACCESS table with in-frame sequences only. Part of the clones is absent; in the studies checked, under half of the shortfall reflects unresolved V genes, and no reason is known for the rest. V and J calls and clone size are those listed in that table; D and trimming were worked out from the DNA. The sample contains approximately 130,000 clones, about 82% of them found a single time. The ten most abundant clones make up about 1.2% of the sample.

In total, just over 650 healthy bone marrow donors made up the cohort. All cohort members were sampled while nominally healthy, although unrecorded immune exposures were likely present. The donor tested CMV seronegative, placing the donor among the roughly 350 seronegative members of the cohort. Every donor gave a peripheral blood sample, and the peripheral blood mononuclear cells from that sample were used for TCR beta sequencing. The Qiagen DNeasy Blood Extraction Kit was used to extract genomic DNA from the blood cell samples. A single count supports this clone. Its antigen is still unknown. There are no base qualities to consult, and no much larger clone falls within one base.

The sample taken for sequencing was PBMCs. This clonotype originated in a boy aged 5 to 17 in good health and CMV-seronegative. The sequence is built from TRBV30 and TRBJ1-4, with the D gene call left open. The CDR3 corresponds to CAWSAELGFEKLFF. The DNA reads as follows: TGTGCCTGGAGTGCGGAGCTGGGTTTTGAAAAACTGTTTTTT.